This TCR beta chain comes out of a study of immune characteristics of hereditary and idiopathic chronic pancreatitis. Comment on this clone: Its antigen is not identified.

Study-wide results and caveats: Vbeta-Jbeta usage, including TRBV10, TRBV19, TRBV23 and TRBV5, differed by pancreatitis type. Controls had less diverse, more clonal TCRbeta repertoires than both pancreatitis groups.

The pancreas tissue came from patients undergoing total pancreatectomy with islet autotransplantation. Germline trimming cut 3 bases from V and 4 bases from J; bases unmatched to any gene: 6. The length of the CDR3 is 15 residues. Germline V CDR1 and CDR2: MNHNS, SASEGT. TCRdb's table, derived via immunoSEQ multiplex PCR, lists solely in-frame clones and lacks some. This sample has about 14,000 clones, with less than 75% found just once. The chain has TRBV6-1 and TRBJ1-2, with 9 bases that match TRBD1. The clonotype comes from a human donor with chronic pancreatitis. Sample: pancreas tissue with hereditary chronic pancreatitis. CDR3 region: CASSERTGESYGYTF. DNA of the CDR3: TGTGCCAGCAGTGAGAGGACAGGGGAAAGCTATGGCTACACCTTC.